The 23 T cell receptor beta chains in this list originate from one sample, sequenced in a study of blood T cells in healthy people across ages (dated by TCRdb to about 2015). Libraries were built with 5' RACE. The sample was run on an Illumina HiSeq 2500. The second PCR ran for roughly 6 to 11 cycles and used a J-beta primer mix along with a sample-barcoded 5' primer. TCRdb trimmed the raw reads at Q25, called clones with MiXCR and kept productive beta chains. Every CDR3 protein is listed once, alongside the most common genes and DNA of its rows. The sample table records a few hundred thousand distinct CDR3 sequences; about half of these occur just once. 45% to 55% of the sample is in the top ten clones. Sequenced material: blood. Receptor source: a man in his 60s in good health.

In this sample, this clonotype turned up a few times. This chain joins TRBV28 and TRBJ2-3, with TRBD2 matching 7 bases. In germline, CDR1 is MDHEN, CDR2 SYDVKM. J lost 1 base, V lost 5 bases, and 3 bases had no gene match. This CDR3 has 14 residues. CDR3 residues: CASSGGGGTDTQYF. The DNA for the CDR3 is TGTGCCAGCAGTGGGGGGGGAGGCACAGATACGCAGTATTTT.

The chain has TRBV28 and TRBJ2-2; 7 bases are a match to TRBD2. V was pared by 5 bases and J by 2 bases, with 8 bases of the junction left unmatched. CDR1 is MDHEN, CDR2 SYDVKM, per germline. The CDR3 length is 16 residues. The CDR3 DNA follows: TGTGCCAGCAGTCCCGTGGGAGGGGTCAACACCGGGGAGCTGTTTTTT. This gives the protein CASSPVGGVNTGELFF.

This chain joins TRBV10-3 and TRBJ1-1, with no clear D. Trimming took off 0 bases at V and 6 bases at J, with 14 bases between the two ends. The CDR3 extends over 15 amino acids. Germline CDR1 reads ENHRY; CDR2 reads SYGVKD. The CDR3 spells CAISESWEGDAEAFF. CDR3 DNA sequence: TGTGCCATCAGTGAGTCGTGGGAGGGAGACGCTGAAGCTTTCTTT.

On this clonotype itself: A much larger clone sits a single nucleotide away, making a read error possible. The chain couples TRBV7-8 to TRBJ2-6; 10 bases fit TRBD1. This CDR3 contains 18 residues. Germline-derived CDR1 and CDR2 are SGHVS and FQNEAQ. CDR3 in amino acids: CASSLERGQGQGANALTF. CDR3 nucleotide sequence: TGTGCCAGCAGCTTAGAGAGGGGACAGGGGCAGGGGGCCAACGCCCTGACTTTC.

V and J are TRBV4-3 and TRBJ1-4; 11 bases line up with TRBD1. Germline V CDR1 and CDR2: LGHNA, YSLEER. This CDR3 is 15 amino acids long. The V gene end was trimmed by 4 bases and the J gene end by 6 bases; junction bases not matched to a gene: 4. The CDR3 reads CASSPLGQGDEKLFF. The CDR3 nucleotides read TGCGCCAGCAGCCCGTTGGGACAGGGGGATGAAAAACTGTTTTTT.

The chain recombines TRBV6-2 or TRBV6-3 with TRBJ2-3; no clear D gene. Germline V lookup: CDR1 MNHEY, CDR2 SVGEGT. V shed 6 bases and J shed 5 bases, with 15 bases lying between them. This CDR3 is 14 amino acids long. The CDR3 is CASRADWAEDTQYF. CDR3 DNA sequence: TGTGCCAGCAGGGCTGACTGGGCGGAAGATACGCAGTATTTT.

The chain links TRBV5-5 to TRBJ1-2; TRBD1 might be the D (6 bases). CDR1 SGHKS and CDR2 YYEKEE come from the germline V gene (reference sequence). The CDR3 runs to 15 residues. The V end lost 0 bases, the J end lost 6 bases, and 15 bases lay between the germline ends. CDR3 coding DNA: TGTGCCAGCAGCTTGGACAGGGCCCCTTCCGATGGCTACACCTTC. Its translation: CASSLDRAPSDGYTF.

V usage is TRBV5-6 and J usage is TRBJ2-7; D perhaps matches TRBD1 (6 bases). The germline V and J ends were trimmed by 1 base and 2 bases, with 7 bases remaining between them. The CDR3 has 13 amino acids. Germline CDR1 is SGHDT and CDR2 is YYEEEE. In nucleotides, the CDR3 is TGTGCCAGCAGCTTGAACAGGGCCTACGAGCAGTACTTC. Translating it yields CASSLNRAYEQYF.

The V and J genes are TRBV29-1 and TRBJ1-1, with unresolved D. Trimming took 5 bases from V and 0 from J, leaving 4 bases between them. This CDR3 has 11 residues. The V gene's germline CDR1 is SQVTM and CDR2 ANQGSEA. Here the CDR3 DNA reads TGCAGCGTTTGGGTGAACACTGAAGCTTTCTTT. Its protein product is CSVWVNTEAFF.

The chain couples TRBV10-3 to TRBJ2-1; TRBD1 matches 7 bases. The J segment lost 8 bases and the V segment lost 10 bases, leaving 11 bases of the junction unmatched. Germline assignment: CDR1 ENHRY and CDR2 SYGVKD. This CDR3 has 13 residues. The CDR3, as DNA: TGTGCCAGCGCTAGAGGACAGGCCGATGAGCAGTTCTTC. This encodes CASARGQADEQFF.

This clonotype was detected only a few times. V gene TRBV7-6 combines with J gene TRBJ2-5; D is perhaps TRBD1 (6 bases). The DNA end favors TRBJ2-7, so the J call may be wrong. Germline V gives CDR1 SGHVS, CDR2 FNYEAQ. The CDR3 consists of 13 residues. The CDR3 bases are TGTGCCAGCAGCTTGGGGGCAAGGGGCGAGCAGTACTTC. It translates to CASSLGARGEQYF.

The chain recombines TRBV5-1 with TRBJ2-1; possible D gene TRBD1, 6 bases. Looked up from germline, CDR1 is SGHRS and CDR2 is YFSETQ. V lost 0 bases and J lost 0, with 10 bases in between. The CDR3 has 16 amino acids. CDR3 sequence: CASSLEQGSSYNEQFF. The CDR3 bases are TGCGCCAGCAGCTTGGAGCAGGGGAGCTCCTACAATGAGCAGTTCTTC.

The chain recombines TRBV7-9 with TRBJ2-1; TRBD1 agrees at 8 bases. The length of the CDR3 is 19 residues. V lost 3 bases to trimming and J lost 2 bases; unmatched junction nucleotides: 15. The V gene's germline CDR1 is SEHNR and CDR2 FQNEAQ (reference sequence). The CDR3 loop is CASSFRQGAGSVTYNEQFF. The CDR3 nucleotides are TGTGCCAGCAGCTTCCGCCAGGGGGCCGGCAGCGTGACCTACAATGAGCAGTTCTTC.

J is TRBJ2-7 and V is TRBV4-2; D is perhaps TRBD1 or TRBD2 (5 bases each). This CDR3 is 16 amino acids long. V gave up 4 bases and J gave up 0 bases, with 16 bases separating them. CDR1 is LGHNA, CDR2 YNFKEQ, per germline. The CDR3 nucleotides read TGTGCCAGCAGCCTAGGTTCGGGGCCGGTCTCCTACGAGCAGTACTTC. The encoded protein is CASSLGSGPVSYEQYF.

Comment on this clonotype: Sequence at one end of the junction differs from germline and may be a read error. The chain has TRBV7-9 and TRBJ1-2; maybe TRBD1 (5 bases). This CDR3 spans 15 amino acids. The germline V gene has CDR1 SEHNR and CDR2 FQNEAQ (reference sequence). CDR3 bases: TGTGCCAGCAGCTTAGATGGGGCGACCTCCTATAGCTACACCTTC. Amino acid sequence: CASSLDGATSYSYTF.

This clonotype was recorded a few times. The chain recombines TRBV21-1 with TRBJ2-7. TRBV21-1 is a known pseudogene. This CDR3 spans 12 amino acids. The chain's CDR3 is CASSRGVQEQYF. CDR3 nucleotide sequence: TGTGCCAGCAGCCGGGGAGTCCAGGAGCAGTACTTC.

On this clonotype: This may arise from a read error, as a much more abundant clone is one base away. The chain links TRBV3-1 to TRBJ2-4; D is perhaps TRBD2 (6 bases). There are 15 residues in the CDR3. The germline V gene encodes CDR1 LGHDT and CDR2 YNNKEL (reference sequence). V was shortened by 0 bases and J by 15 bases, with 21 bases between the two germline ends. Here the CDR3 DNA reads TGTGCCAGCAGCCAAGATTCAGGCGGAGGGGAGACCCGGTACTTC. Protein sequence: CASSQDSGGGETRYF.

The chain is built from TRBV3-1 and TRBJ1-5; D gene unclear. Germline assignment: CDR1 LGHDT and CDR2 YNNKEL (reference sequence). Between the trimmed V and J ends, which lost 1 base and 3 bases, there was a span of 10 bases. The CDR3 covers 15 residues. CDR3 sequence (DNA): TGTGCCAGCAGCCAAGCGAAAGGGCTCAATCAGCCCCAGCATTTT. Its translation: CASSQAKGLNQPQHF. Full variable domain (remainder filled in from reference TRBV3-1 and TRBJ1-5): DTAVSQTPKYLVTQMGNDKSIKCEQNLGHDTMYWYKQDSKKFLKIMFSYNNKELIINETVPNRFSPKSPDKAHLNLHINSLELGDSAVYFCASSQAKGLNQPQHFGDGTRLSIL.

This rearrangement joins TRBV12-3 or TRBV12-4 to TRBJ2-3; D gene ambiguous. This CDR3 region has 13 residues. V dropped 8 bases and J dropped 5 bases, with 14 bases sitting between them. The CDR3 DNA is TGTGCCAGCCTTCCCTCCTCTCGAGATACGCAGTATTTT. This codes for CASLPSSRDTQYF.

This sequence joins TRBV30 and TRBJ2-7; the match to TRBD2 covers 11 bases. The J call may be in error: the DNA end matches TRBJ2-5 better. The CDR3 runs to 14 residues. Germline V gene data show CDR1 as GTSNPN and CDR2 as SVGIG (reference sequence). CDR3 residues: CAWRTSGGQETQYF. In DNA form, the CDR3 reads TGTGCCTGGAGAACTAGCGGGGGACAAGAGACCCAGTACTTC.

The table lists this clonotype with many counts. The chain carries TRBV12-3 or TRBV12-4 and TRBJ2-5, with 7 bases aligning to TRBD1. CDR3 length: 14 residues. Trimming at V came to 5 bases and at J to 5 bases, leaving 8 bases not matched to a gene. CDR3 protein: CASSPRQGTETQYF. CDR3 coding DNA: TGTGCCAGCAGTCCCAGACAGGGCACGGAGACCCAGTACTTC.

This clonotype was observed at least ten times. The chain employs TRBV12-3 or TRBV12-4 and TRBJ2-1; 8 nucleotides match TRBD2. V shed 8 bases and J 6 bases; nucleotides not matched to a gene: 9. The CDR3 totals 14 residues. CDR3 loop: CASRLAGLSNEQFF. As DNA, the CDR3 is TGTGCCAGCCGCCTAGCGGGCCTTAGCAATGAGCAGTTCTTC.

The chain has TRBV5-1 and TRBJ2-3; TRBD2 agrees at 14 bases. CDR1 is SGHRS, CDR2 YFSETQ, per germline. Losses at the gene ends were 4 bases for V and 2 bases for J; bases not matched to a gene: 9. The CDR3 spans 18 residues. The CDR3 DNA is TGCGCCAGCAGCGTAGGGACTAGCGGGGGCCTCTACACAGATACGCAGTATTTT. Translation gives CASSVGTSGGLYTDTQYF.